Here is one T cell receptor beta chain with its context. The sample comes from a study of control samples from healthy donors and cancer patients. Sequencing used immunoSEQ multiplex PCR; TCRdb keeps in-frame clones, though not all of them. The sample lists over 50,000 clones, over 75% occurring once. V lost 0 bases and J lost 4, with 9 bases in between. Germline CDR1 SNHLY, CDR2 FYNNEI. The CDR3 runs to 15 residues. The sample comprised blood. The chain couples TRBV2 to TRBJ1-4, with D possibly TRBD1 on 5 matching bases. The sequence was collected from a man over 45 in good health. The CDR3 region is CASSEAGHLNEKLFF. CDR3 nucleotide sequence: TGTGCCAGCAGTGAAGCGGGGCACCTTAATGAAAAACTGTTTTTT.